This TCR beta chain comes out of a study of CD8 T cells in Susac syndrome. The authors reverse transcribed about 0.45 to 1 ug RNA with random hexamers. One entry per CDR3 protein results from TCRdb running MiXCR on the immunoSEQ multiplex PCR reads. The sample yields roughly 140,000 distinct CDR3 sequences, approximately 96% seen once. CDR1 SNHLY and CDR2 FYNNEI come from the germline V gene. CDR3 length equals 19 residues. With V trimmed by 7 bases and J by 1 base, 19 bases remained unmatched. This TCR came from a human donor with Susac syndrome. The sequenced sample was CD4+ T cells from PBMCs. The rearrangement uses TRBV2 and TRBJ2-5; 9 bases are a match to TRBD2. The CDR3 region is CASKRGAGGWRGSQETQYF. The CDR3 region has the DNA TGTGCCAGCAAACGGGGAGCGGGAGGTTGGCGGGGGTCCCAAGAGACCCAGTACTTC.